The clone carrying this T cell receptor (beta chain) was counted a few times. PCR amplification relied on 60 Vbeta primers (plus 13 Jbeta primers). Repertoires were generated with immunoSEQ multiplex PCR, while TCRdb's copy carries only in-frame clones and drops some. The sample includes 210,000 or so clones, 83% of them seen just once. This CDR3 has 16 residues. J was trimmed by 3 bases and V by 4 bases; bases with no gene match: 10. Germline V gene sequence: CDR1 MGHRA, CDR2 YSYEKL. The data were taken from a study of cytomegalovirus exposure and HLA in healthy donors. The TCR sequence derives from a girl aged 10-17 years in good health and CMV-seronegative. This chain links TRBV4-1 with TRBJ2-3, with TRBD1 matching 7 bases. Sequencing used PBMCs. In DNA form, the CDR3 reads TGCGCCAGCAGCCCACCGTCGGGACAGACTACAGATACGCAGTATTTT. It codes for CASSPPSGQTTDTQYF.